These 6 T cell receptor beta chains came from one sample sequenced in a study of neoadjuvant anti-PD-1 for oral cavity cancer. Sample time point: after neoadjuvant nivolumab, at surgical resection. Some clones are missing from TCRdb's copy, which holds only in-frame ones; the method was immunoSEQ multiplex PCR. This table holds about 14,000 clones, 60% to 75% found once. Sequenced here: PBMCs, sampled after nivolumab (anti-PD-1) treatment. All receptors derive from a person aged 35 to 85 with oral cavity squamous cell carcinoma.

V is TRBV30 and J is TRBJ2-7, with D unclear. Germline V gives CDR1 GTSNPN, CDR2 SVGIG (reference sequence). The CDR3 sequence is 11 residues long. Trimming stripped 0 bases from V and 6 bases from J, with 6 bases between. In DNA, the CDR3 is TGTGCCTGGAGTGTACATGTCGAGCAGTACTTC. Residues: CAWSVHVEQYF.

The rearrangement uses TRBV4-2 and TRBJ2-5, with TRBD2 matching 9 bases. Germline CDR1 LGHNA, CDR2 YNFKEQ. J lost 4 bases, V lost 3 bases, and 6 bases had no gene match. CDR3 length: 15 amino acids. The CDR3 sequence is CASSQGGGAAETQYF. CDR3 nucleotide sequence: TGTGCCAGCAGCCAGGGCGGGGGGGCCGCAGAGACCCAGTACTTC.

The chain couples TRBV2 to TRBJ1-4; the D is unclear. Germline V gene data show CDR1 as SNHLY and CDR2 as FYNNEI. V was trimmed by 7 bases and J by 6 bases, leaving 12 bases between them. The CDR3 runs 13 residues. CDR3 protein: CASNGAVYEKLFF. CDR3 sequence (DNA): TGTGCCAGCAACGGCGCCGTCTATGAAAAACTGTTTTTT.

The CDR3 loop is CASSLMSSGFNEQFF. In DNA form, the CDR3 reads TGTGCCAGCAGCTTAATGTCTAGCGGATTCAATGAGCAGTTCTTC. This chain joins TRBV7-3 and TRBJ2-1; 7 positions agree with TRBD2. Losses at the gene ends were 1 base for V and 6 bases for J; bases not matched to a gene: 6. The CDR3 is made up of 15 amino acids. CDR1 and CDR2 from the germline V gene are SGHTA and FQGTGA.

The gene calls are TRBV27 and TRBJ2-3, with D possibly being TRBD2 (6 bases). The germline CDR1 and CDR2 sequences are MNHEY and SMNVEV (reference sequence). V lost 2 bases to trimming and J lost 1 base, with 13 bases between them. This CDR3 is built from 16 residues. CDR3 in DNA: TGTGCCAGCAGTTTAACAAGGCGGAGGGGCACAGATACGCAGTATTTT. This gives the protein CASSLTRRRGTDTQYF.

The V call is TRBV11-2, the J call TRBJ2-4; TRBD2 matches at 7 bases. CDR1 and CDR2 from the germline V gene are SGHAT and FQNNGV. This CDR3 has 16 residues. V dropped 5 bases and J dropped 0; count of bases not matched to a gene: 7. Written as DNA, the CDR3 is TGTGCCAGCAGCCCCAGTCTAGCGGAAGCCAAAAACATTCAGTACTTC. This gives the protein CASSPSLAEAKNIQYF.